The T cell receptor beta chain described here comes from a study of blood T cell repertoires in COVID-19. Study overall: Italy, Spain and the United States were the sources of the convalescent and acute COVID-19 samples. The analysed material was cDNA or gDNA that came from T cells, B-cell-depleted T cells, or PBMCs.

The CDR3 has 19 residues. With 3 bases removed from V and 0 bases from J, the gap between germline ends came to 21 bases. Germline V CDR1 and CDR2: SGHTA, FQGTGA. The method was immunoSEQ multiplex PCR; TCRdb's version includes in-frame clones alone and lacks a portion of them. This table has about 260,000 clones, roughly 90% appearing once. This receptor was taken from a human donor in a cohort sampled during active COVID-19. This chain joins TRBV7-3 and TRBJ2-1; tentatively, D is TRBD2 (6 bases). What was sequenced was peripheral blood. CDR3 nucleotides: TGTGCCAGCAGCTTGGCGGGGCAACACGCGATTAGCTCCTACAATGAGCAGTTCTTC. This codes for CASSLAGQHAISSYNEQFF. Drawing the rest from reference TRBV7-3 and TRBJ2-1, the complete variable domain is GAGVSQTPSNKVTEKGKYVELRCDPISGHTALYWYRQSLGQGPEFLIYFQGTGAADDSGLPNDRFFAVRPEGSVSTLKIQRTERGDSAVYLCASSLAGQHAISSYNEQFFGPGTRLTVL.